This TCR beta chain was obtained from a study of a mutant IDH1 vaccine in newly diagnosed glioma. Looking at the study overall: At weeks 1, 3, 5, 7, 11, 15, 19 and 23, patients received a vaccination, eight in all. Study outcomes and limitations: Apparently unrelated to pseudoprogression were changes in the top peripheral T cell clonotypes.

In the case of this clone: Its antigen is unidentified.

The table came from immunoSEQ multiplex PCR; TCRdb's copy has only in-frame clones and leaves some out. The data show 53,000 or so clones, just under 80% seen once. Time point denoted: week 5, during vaccination. Alongside topical imiquimod, each dose of vaccine comprised 300 ug of mutant IDH1 20-mer peptide. Trimming took off 7 bases at V and 3 bases at J, with 7 bases between the two ends. The CDR3 loop spans 12 amino acids. Germline assignment: CDR1 MNHEY and CDR2 SVGAGI. The TCR originated in a man aged 50-60 years with glioma. This sequence joins TRBV6-5 and TRBJ1-5, with D perhaps TRBD1 (5 bases). Sequenced material: PBMCs, taken from a glioma patient whose treatment included an IDH1 peptide vaccine. The CDR3 loop is CASKGPNQPQHF. The CDR3 nucleotides are TGTGCCAGCAAGGGACCCAATCAGCCCCAGCATTTT.